These T cell receptor beta chains were read from a single sample in a study of T-cell memory formation after mild COVID-19. TCRdb recomputed calls from the 5' RACE reads with MiXCR, one row per CDR3 protein. In the table there are about 260,000 distinct CDR3 sequences, 15% to 20% of which are singletons. What was sequenced was PBMCs or a T cell subset sorted from them (not recorded which). The origin of the receptors is a man younger than 35 who had mild COVID-19 (a few samples of this study predate the infection). Cell type and time point are not known. The conserved cysteine and the conserved F or W are not part of the CDR3 here. A D gene is named only where the DNA matches it firmly.

CDR3aa: ASRPNLAGIRTGELF
j_gene: TRBJ2-2
v_gene: TRBV4-1
d_gene: TRBD2

CDR3aa: ASSLYGPPLGYEQY
j_gene: TRBJ2-7
v_gene: TRBV3-1
d_gene: NA

CDR3aa: ASSQASSSYEQY
j_gene: TRBJ2-7
v_gene: TRBV4-3
d_gene: NA

CDR3aa: SARWLVSTDTQY
j_gene: TRBJ2-3
v_gene: TRBV20-1
d_gene: NA

CDR3aa: ASSLDREESNEQF
j_gene: TRBJ2-1
v_gene: TRBV7-9
d_gene: NA

CDR3aa: SARDDPNQPQH
j_gene: TRBJ1-5
v_gene: TRBV20-1
d_gene: NA

CDR3aa: ASSRTGTGGETQY
j_gene: TRBJ2-5
v_gene: TRBV5-4
d_gene: TRBD1

CDR3aa: ASSADRSSTDTQY
j_gene: TRBJ2-3
v_gene: TRBV18
d_gene: TRBD1

CDR3aa: ASSSLRAYGYT
j_gene: TRBJ1-2
v_gene: TRBV7-8
d_gene: NA

CDR3aa: ASSPTRNLNIQY
j_gene: TRBJ2-4
v_gene: TRBV23-1
d_gene: NA

CDR3aa: ASKRQGREDTQY
j_gene: TRBJ2-3
v_gene: TRBV6-5
d_gene: TRBD1

CDR3aa: ASRASGEGSYNEQF
j_gene: TRBJ2-1
v_gene: TRBV6-2/TRBV6-3
d_gene: NA

CDR3aa: ASSMTVTYEQY
j_gene: TRBJ2-7
v_gene: TRBV27
d_gene: NA

CDR3aa: ASTFRGLSIWTNTIY
j_gene: TRBJ1-3
v_gene: TRBV12-3/TRBV12-4
d_gene: NA

CDR3aa: ASSYSPNVRVETQY
j_gene: TRBJ2-5
v_gene: TRBV6-5
d_gene: NA

CDR3aa: ASSRGQPGYGYT
j_gene: TRBJ1-2
v_gene: TRBV5-1
d_gene: TRBD1

CDR3aa: ASSESKWHLH
j_gene: TRBJ1-6
v_gene: TRBV18
d_gene: NA

CDR3aa: ASSPAGGATTDTQY
j_gene: TRBJ2-3
v_gene: TRBV7-9
d_gene: TRBD2

CDR3aa: ASSFVSMGRLSGNTIY
j_gene: TRBJ1-3
v_gene: TRBV7-9
d_gene: NA

CDR3aa: ASNRLAGATDTQY
j_gene: TRBJ2-3
v_gene: TRBV2
d_gene: TRBD2

CDR3aa: ASSSSGTGGKNTEAF
j_gene: TRBJ1-1
v_gene: TRBV12-3/TRBV12-4
d_gene: TRBD1

CDR3aa: ASSPLGQGTDYGYT
j_gene: TRBJ1-2
v_gene: TRBV5-1
d_gene: TRBD1

CDR3aa: ASSLSRGVLYEQF
j_gene: TRBJ2-1
v_gene: TRBV5-1
d_gene: NA

CDR3aa: ASASQIRETGELF
j_gene: TRBJ2-2
v_gene: TRBV18
d_gene: NA

CDR3aa: ASNVGDRYTDTQY
j_gene: TRBJ2-3
v_gene: TRBV6-2/TRBV6-3
d_gene: TRBD1

CDR3aa: ASSTSYTDTQY
j_gene: TRBJ2-3
v_gene: TRBV6-2/TRBV6-3
d_gene: NA

CDR3aa: ASSQAGTGTPFYQPQH
j_gene: TRBJ1-5
v_gene: TRBV4-1
d_gene: NA

CDR3aa: ASSFMPSGVSGQPQH
j_gene: TRBJ1-5
v_gene: TRBV5-5
d_gene: NA

CDR3aa: ASGQVLNEKLF
j_gene: TRBJ1-4
v_gene: TRBV7-4
d_gene: TRBD1

CDR3aa: ASSPLEGRVAF
j_gene: TRBJ1-1
v_gene: TRBV18
d_gene: NA

CDR3aa: ASSQMRTSGEYNEQF
j_gene: TRBJ2-1
v_gene: TRBV4-3
d_gene: TRBD2

CDR3aa: ASSSEGYNEKF
j_gene: TRBJ2-1
v_gene: TRBV5-1
d_gene: NA

CDR3aa: ASSFTTGGTEAF
j_gene: TRBJ1-1
v_gene: TRBV5-1
d_gene: TRBD1

CDR3aa: ASSPSSWPEAF
j_gene: TRBJ1-1
v_gene: TRBV7-9
d_gene: NA

CDR3aa: ASSVGGAASTDTQY
j_gene: TRBJ2-3
v_gene: TRBV9
d_gene: NA